This T cell receptor beta chain was sequenced for a study of identical twins. This clonotype was seen ten or more times. Its specificity is unknown. The study's findings and limits: The more abundant beta clonotypes in cord blood had fewer insertions, and memory repertoires did not show this. One should note that invariant MAIT and iNKT cells could partly confound zero-insertion analyses.

Germline V gene data show CDR1 as SGHRS and CDR2 as YFSETQ. V was cut by 7 bases and J by 3 bases, with 5 bases left in between. The CDR3 length is 11 residues. Each cDNA held unique molecular identifiers, and template switching gave it a universal primer site. TCRdb redid the calling of the 5' RACE reads with MiXCR, one entry per CDR3 protein. The data show about 530,000 distinct CDR3 sequences, about 15% seen once. This sample was also put to use in a study of yellow fever vaccine responses in identical twins. This second report adds: Reportedly, the T cell response mounted by twins to vaccine seemed partly convergent, partly personalized.

The specimen sequenced was CD4+ T cells sorted from blood. The TCR sequence derives from a woman between 18 and 29 years old in good health. The chain links TRBV5-1 to TRBJ2-1; D remains unclear. The DNA for the CDR3 is TGCGCCAGCCGTCTCTACAATGAGCAGTTCTTC. Its protein product is CASRLYNEQFF.